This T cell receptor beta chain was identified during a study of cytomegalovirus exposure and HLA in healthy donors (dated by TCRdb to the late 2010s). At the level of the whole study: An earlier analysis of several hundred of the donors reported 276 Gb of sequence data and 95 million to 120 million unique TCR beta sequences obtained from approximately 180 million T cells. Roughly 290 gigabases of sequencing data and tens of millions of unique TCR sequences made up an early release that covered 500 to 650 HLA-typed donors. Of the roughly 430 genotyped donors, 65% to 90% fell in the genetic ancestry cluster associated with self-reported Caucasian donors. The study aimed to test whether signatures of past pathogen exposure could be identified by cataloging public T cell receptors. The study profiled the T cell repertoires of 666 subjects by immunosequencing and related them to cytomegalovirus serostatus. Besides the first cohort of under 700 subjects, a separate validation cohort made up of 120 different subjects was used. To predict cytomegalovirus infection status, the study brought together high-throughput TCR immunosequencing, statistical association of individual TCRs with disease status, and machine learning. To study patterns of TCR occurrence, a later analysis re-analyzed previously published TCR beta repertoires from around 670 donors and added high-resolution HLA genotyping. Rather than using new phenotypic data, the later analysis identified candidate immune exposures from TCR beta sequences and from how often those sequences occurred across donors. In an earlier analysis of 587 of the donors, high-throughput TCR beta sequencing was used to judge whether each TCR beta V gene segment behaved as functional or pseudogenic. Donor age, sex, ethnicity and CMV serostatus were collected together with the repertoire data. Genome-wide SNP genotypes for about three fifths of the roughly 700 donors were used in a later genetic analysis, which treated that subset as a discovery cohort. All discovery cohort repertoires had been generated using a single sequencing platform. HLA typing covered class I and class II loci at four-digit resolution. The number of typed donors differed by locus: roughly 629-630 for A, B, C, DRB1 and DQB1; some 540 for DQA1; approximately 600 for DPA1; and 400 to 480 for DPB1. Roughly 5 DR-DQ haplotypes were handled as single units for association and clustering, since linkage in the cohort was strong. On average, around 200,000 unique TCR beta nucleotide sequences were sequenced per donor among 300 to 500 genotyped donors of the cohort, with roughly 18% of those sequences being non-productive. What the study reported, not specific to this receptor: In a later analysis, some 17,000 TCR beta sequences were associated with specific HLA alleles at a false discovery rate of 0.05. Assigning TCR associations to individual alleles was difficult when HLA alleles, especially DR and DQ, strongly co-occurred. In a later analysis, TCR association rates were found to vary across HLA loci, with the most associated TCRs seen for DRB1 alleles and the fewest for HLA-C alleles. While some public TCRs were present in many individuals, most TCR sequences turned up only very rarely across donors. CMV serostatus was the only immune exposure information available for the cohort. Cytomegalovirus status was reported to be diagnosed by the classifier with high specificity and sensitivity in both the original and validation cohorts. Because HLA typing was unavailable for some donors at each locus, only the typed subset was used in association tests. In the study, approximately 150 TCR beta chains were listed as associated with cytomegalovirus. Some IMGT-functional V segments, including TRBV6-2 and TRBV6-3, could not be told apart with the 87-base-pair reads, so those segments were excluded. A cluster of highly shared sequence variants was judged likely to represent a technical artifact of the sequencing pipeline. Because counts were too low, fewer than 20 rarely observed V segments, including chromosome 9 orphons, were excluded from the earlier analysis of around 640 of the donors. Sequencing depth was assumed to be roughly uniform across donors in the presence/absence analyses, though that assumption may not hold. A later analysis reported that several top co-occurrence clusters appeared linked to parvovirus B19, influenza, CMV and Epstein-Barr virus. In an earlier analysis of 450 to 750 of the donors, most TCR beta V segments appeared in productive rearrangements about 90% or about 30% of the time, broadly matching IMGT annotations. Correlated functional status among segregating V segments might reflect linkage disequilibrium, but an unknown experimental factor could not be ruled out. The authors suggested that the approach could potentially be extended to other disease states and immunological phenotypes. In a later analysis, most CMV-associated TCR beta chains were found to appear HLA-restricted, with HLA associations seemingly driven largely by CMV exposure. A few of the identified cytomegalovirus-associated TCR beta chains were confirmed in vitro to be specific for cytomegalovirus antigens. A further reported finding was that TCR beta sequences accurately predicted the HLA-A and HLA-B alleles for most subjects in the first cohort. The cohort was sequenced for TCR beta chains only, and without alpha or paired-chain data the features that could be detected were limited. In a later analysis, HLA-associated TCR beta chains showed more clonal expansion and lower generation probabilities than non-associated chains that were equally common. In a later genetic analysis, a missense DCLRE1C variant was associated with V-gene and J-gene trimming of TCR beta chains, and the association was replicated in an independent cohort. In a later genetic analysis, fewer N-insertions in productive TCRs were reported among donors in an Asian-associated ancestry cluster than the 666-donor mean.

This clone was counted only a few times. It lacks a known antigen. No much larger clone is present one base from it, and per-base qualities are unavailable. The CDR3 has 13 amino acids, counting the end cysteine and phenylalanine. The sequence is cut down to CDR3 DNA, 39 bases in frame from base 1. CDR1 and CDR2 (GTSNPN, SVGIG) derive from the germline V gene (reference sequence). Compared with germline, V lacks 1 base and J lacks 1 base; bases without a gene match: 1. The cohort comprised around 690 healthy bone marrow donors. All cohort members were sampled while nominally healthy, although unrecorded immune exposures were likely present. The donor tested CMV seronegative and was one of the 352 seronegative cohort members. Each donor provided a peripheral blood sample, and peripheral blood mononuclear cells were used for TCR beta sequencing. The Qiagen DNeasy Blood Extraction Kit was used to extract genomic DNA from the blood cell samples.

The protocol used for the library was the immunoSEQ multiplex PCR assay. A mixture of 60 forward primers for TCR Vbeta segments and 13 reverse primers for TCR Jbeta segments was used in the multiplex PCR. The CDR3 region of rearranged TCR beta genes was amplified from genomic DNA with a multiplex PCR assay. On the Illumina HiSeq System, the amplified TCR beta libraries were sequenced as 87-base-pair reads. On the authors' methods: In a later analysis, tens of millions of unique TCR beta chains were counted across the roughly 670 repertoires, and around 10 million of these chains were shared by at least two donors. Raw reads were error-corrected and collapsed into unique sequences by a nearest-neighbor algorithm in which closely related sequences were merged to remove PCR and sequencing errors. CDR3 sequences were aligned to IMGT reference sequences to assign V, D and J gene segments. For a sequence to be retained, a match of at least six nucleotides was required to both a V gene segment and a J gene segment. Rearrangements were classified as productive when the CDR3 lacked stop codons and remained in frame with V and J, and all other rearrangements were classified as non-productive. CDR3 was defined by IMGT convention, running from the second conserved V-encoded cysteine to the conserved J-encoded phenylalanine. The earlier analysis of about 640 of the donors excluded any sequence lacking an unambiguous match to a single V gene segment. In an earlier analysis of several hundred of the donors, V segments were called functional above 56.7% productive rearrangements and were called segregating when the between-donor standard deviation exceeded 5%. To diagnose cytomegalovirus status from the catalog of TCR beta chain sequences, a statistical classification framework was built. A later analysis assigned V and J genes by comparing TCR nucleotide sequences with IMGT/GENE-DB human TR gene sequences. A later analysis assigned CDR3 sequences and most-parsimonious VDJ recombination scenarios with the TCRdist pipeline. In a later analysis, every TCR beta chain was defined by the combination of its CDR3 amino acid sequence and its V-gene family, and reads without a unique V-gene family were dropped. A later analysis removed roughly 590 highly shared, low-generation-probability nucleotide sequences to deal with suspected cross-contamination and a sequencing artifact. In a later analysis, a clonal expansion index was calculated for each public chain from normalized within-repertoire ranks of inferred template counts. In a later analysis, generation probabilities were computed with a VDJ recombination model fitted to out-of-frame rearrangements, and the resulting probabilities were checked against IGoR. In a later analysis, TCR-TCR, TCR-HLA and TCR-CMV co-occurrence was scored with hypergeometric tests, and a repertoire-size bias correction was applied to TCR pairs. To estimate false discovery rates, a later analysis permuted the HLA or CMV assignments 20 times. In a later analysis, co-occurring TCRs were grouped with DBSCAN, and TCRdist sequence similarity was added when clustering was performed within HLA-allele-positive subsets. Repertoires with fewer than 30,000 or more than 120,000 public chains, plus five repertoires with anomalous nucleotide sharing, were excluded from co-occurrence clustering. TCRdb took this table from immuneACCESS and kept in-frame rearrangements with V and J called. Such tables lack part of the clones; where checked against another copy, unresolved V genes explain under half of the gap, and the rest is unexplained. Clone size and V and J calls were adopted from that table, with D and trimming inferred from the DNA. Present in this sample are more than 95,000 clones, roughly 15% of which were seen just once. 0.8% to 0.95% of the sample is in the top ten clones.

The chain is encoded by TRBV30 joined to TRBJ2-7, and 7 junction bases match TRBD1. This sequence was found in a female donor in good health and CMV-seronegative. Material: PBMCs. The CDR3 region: CAWSDRGSYEQYF. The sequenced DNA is TGTGCCTGGAGTGACAGGGGTTCCTACGAGCAGTACTTC. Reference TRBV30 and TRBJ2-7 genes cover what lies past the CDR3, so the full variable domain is SQTIHQWPATLVQPVGSPLSLECTVEGTSNPNLYWYRQAAGRGLQLLFYSVGIGQISSEVPQNLSASRPQDRQFILSSKKLLLSDSGFYLCAWSDRGSYEQYFGPGTRLTVT.